Below are 16 T cell receptor beta chains sequenced from a single sample in a study of neurological immune-mediated disorders. TCRdb itself ran the 5' RACE reads through MiXCR, one entry per CDR3 protein. The profile covers some 86,000 distinct CDR3 sequences, with 2.5% to 3% appearing a single time and around 1.1% taken by the ten largest. Sequenced material: PBMCs. Receptors were obtained from a woman aged 25 to 39 with multiple sclerosis.

A note on this clonotype: Germline and junction disagree at one end, which may indicate a read error. V and J are TRBV10-3 and TRBJ1-6; D is ambiguous. The CDR3 length is 13 residues. In germline, CDR1 is ENHRY, CDR2 SYGVKD. As DNA, the CDR3 is TGTGCCATCAGTGATCTCCCCTCTTCAACCCTCAACTTT. It yields the protein CAISDLPSSTLNF.

This clonotype was seen many times. This could be a read error, since a much larger clone is one nucleotide away. Because it lacks the conserved phenylalanine or tryptophan at the end, this CDR3 is likely a read error. V is TRBV5-1 and J is TRBJ2-5; D is unresolved. Trimming shortened V by 4 bases and J by 5 bases, and 9 bases separated the two germline ends. CDR3 length: 12 amino acids. Germline-derived CDR1 and CDR2 are SGHRS and YFSETQ. The CDR3 DNA is TGCGCCAGCAGCCCCGAAGGGGAGACCCAGTACTGC. It specifies CASSPEGETQYC.

This clonotype was seen repeatedly, ten times or more. The chain combines TRBV19 with TRBJ1-2, with D unresolved. CDR1 is LNHDA, CDR2 SQIVND, per germline (reference sequence). The CDR3 extends over 14 amino acids. V dropped 3 bases and J dropped 4 bases, with 12 bases sitting between them. The chain's CDR3 is CASSIAQATYGYTF. The CDR3 region has the DNA TGTGCCAGTAGTATCGCCCAGGCCACCTATGGCTACACCTTC.

This clonotype was recorded at least ten times. J is TRBJ2-5 and V is TRBV18; no definite D call. CDR1 is KGHSH and CDR2 is LQKENI in the germline V gene. V lost 2 bases, J lost 4 bases, and 5 bases lay in between. The CDR3 spans 12 residues. CDR3 nucleotides: TGTGCCAGCTCACCAACTCCAGAGACCCAGTACTTC. Amino acids: CASSPTPETQYF. Complete variable domain (other parts from reference TRBV18 and TRBJ2-5): NAGVMQNPRHLVRRRGQEARLRCSPMKGHSHVYWYRQLPEEGLKFMVYLQKENIIDESGMPKERFSAEFPKEGPSILRIQQVVRGDSAAYFCASSPTPETQYFGPGTRLLVL.

This clonotype was found many times. This chain uses TRBV7-9 with TRBJ1-3; 7 bases agree with TRBD1. The CDR3 totals 17 residues. V gave up 5 bases and J gave up 4 bases; unmatched junction bases: 14. Germline CDR1 SEHNR, CDR2 FQNEAQ (reference sequence). CDR3: CASSAGPGQVIGNTIYF. CDR3 nucleotides: TGTGCCAGCAGCGCAGGACCAGGACAGGTCATAGGAAACACCATATATTTT.

This clonotype was found many times. V gene TRBV4-2 combines with J gene TRBJ1-1; D gene uncertain. Germline lookup yields CDR1 LGHNA and CDR2 YNFKEQ. Trimming removed 1 base from V and 4 bases from J, with 13 bases in between. This CDR3 region has 15 residues. Here the CDR3 DNA reads TGTGCCAGCAGCCAAGCCGAGGGTGGGAGCACTGAAGCTTTCTTT. Translated: CASSQAEGGSTEAFF.

This clonotype was recorded many times. The chain combines TRBV7-2 with TRBJ2-5; D assignment may be TRBD1 or TRBD2 (5 bases each). In germline, CDR1 is SGHTA, CDR2 FQGNSA. CDR3 length: 14 residues. Trimming took 6 bases from V and 3 from J, leaving 14 bases between them. CDR3 in DNA: TGTGCCAGCAGTCTCGGGACGTTGAAAGAGACCCAGTACTTC. It is translated as CASSLGTLKETQYF.

This clonotype has only a few counts. This may be a read error, as it is one base from a much larger clone. The chain uses TRBV6-6 and TRBJ2-7; D not certain. The CDR3 loop spans 14 amino acids. V was cut by 5 bases and J by 6 bases, with 17 bases left in between. Germline V CDR1 and CDR2: MNHNY, SVGAGI (reference sequence). The CDR3 reads CASSDASWSREQYF. CDR3 DNA: TGTGCCAGCAGTGACGCGAGCTGGAGTCGCGAGCAGTACTTC.

This clonotype was detected ten times or more. The CDR3 here is CASSQGTGGQYNEQFF. The CDR3 DNA reads TGCGCCAGCAGCCAAGGGACAGGGGGCCAATACAATGAGCAGTTCTTC. The V gene is TRBV5-1, the J gene TRBJ2-1; 12 nucleotides agree with TRBD1. V shed 4 bases and J 4 bases; nucleotides not matched to a gene: 6. This CDR3 has 16 amino acids. CDR1 and CDR2 from the germline V gene are SGHRS and YFSETQ. Looking up the rest from reference TRBV5-1 and TRBJ2-1 gives the full variable domain: KAGVTQTPRYLIKTRGQQVTLSCSPISGHRSVSWYQQTPGQGLQFLFEYFSETQRNKGNFPGRFSGRQFSNSRSEMNVSTLELGDSALYLCASSQGTGGQYNEQFFGPGTRLTVL.

At least ten counts were recorded for this clonotype. The chain employs TRBV7-6 and TRBJ2-7; 7 nucleotides agree with TRBD1. J lost 2 bases, V lost 5 bases, and 6 bases had no gene match. Germline V gives CDR1 SGHVS, CDR2 FNYEAQ. This CDR3 has 14 amino acids. CDR3 residues: CASSHRDRPYEQYF. For the CDR3, the DNA is TGTGCCAGCAGCCACCGGGACAGACCCTACGAGCAGTACTTC.

This clonotype was seen at least ten times. The chain carries TRBV3-1 and TRBJ2-7, with 7 nucleotides matching TRBD1. This CDR3 is built from 14 residues. The V and J ends lost 7 bases and 3 bases, in that order; junction bases with no gene match: 9. Germline V gives CDR1 LGHDT, CDR2 YNNKEL (reference sequence). As DNA, the CDR3 is TGTGCCAGCAAACCCGGGACAGTAAGCTACGAGCAGTACTTC. It yields the protein CASKPGTVSYEQYF.

This clonotype was recorded many times. The chain is built from TRBV5-1 and TRBJ1-4; the match to TRBD1 covers 12 bases. V gave up 4 bases and J gave up 3 bases; unmatched junction bases: 4. CDR3 length: 16 residues. CDR1 and CDR2 from the germline V gene are SGHRS and YFSETQ. The CDR3 protein is CASSGTGGAANEKLFF. DNA for the CDR3: TGCGCCAGCAGCGGGACAGGGGGCGCGGCTAATGAAAAACTGTTTTTT.

This clonotype was counted ten times or more. V usage is TRBV5-6 and J usage is TRBJ1-6, with unresolved D. In germline, CDR1 is SGHDT, CDR2 YYEEEE. V lost 4 bases and J lost 9, with 17 bases in between. The CDR3 is 15 amino acids. CDR3 sequence: CASSPGRQRGSPLHF. The CDR3 nucleotides read TGTGCCAGCAGCCCAGGCCGGCAGCGCGGTTCACCCCTCCACTTT.

This clonotype appeared many times. The CDR3 DNA is TGTGCCAGCAGGCGGAGGGGTGGGACAGATACGCAGTATTTT. Translated, it gives CASRRRGGTDTQYF. This chain uses TRBV6-1 with TRBJ2-3, with D possibly TRBD2 on 6 matching bases. CDR3 length: 14 amino acids. The V end lost 6 bases, the J end lost 3 bases, and 13 bases lay between the germline ends. Germline-derived CDR1 and CDR2 are MNHNS and SASEGT.

This clonotype occurred many times. This chain connects TRBV13 to TRBJ2-5; 7 nucleotides agree with TRBD1. V shed 5 bases and J 5 bases; nucleotides not matched to a gene: 2. Germline V CDR1 and CDR2: PRHDT, FYEKMQ (reference sequence). The CDR3 is 12 residues long. The CDR3 protein is CASSPTGETQYF. CDR3 DNA sequence: TGTGCCAGCAGCCCGACAGGGGAGACCCAGTACTTC.

In this sample, this clonotype turned up many times. The chain links TRBV6-5 to TRBJ2-1; tentative D call: TRBD1 (5 bases). Trimming stripped 2 bases from V and 9 bases from J, with 14 bases between. The CDR3 is 14 amino acids. Germline V gene sequence: CDR1 MNHEY, CDR2 SVGAGI. The CDR3 coding sequence is TGTGCCAGCAGTTACGTAGGGGCGCTCGGTGAGCAGTTCTTC. Translation: CASSYVGALGEQFF.